This section outlines one T cell receptor beta chain sequence together with its context. Its cognate antigen has yet to be identified. No base quality values were provided; no much bigger clone lies one nucleotide off. In the prospective study, participants were roughly 18 to 95 years old, resided in fewer than 25 geographic areas of the United States, and were enrolled through a virtual design. In the prospective study, participants were assigned to cohorts based on the clinical history participants reported in a screening survey and a study questionnaire. In the prospective study, mobile phlebotomists collected whole blood, serum and a nasopharyngeal or oropharyngeal swab from each participant. Participants in the prospective study had the option to provide additional blood draws and questionnaires over a roughly 2-month period. Before DNA extraction, prospective study blood samples were shipped either frozen or at room temperature.

This record comes from a study of blood T cell repertoires in COVID-19 (dated by TCRdb to 2020 to 2021). The study in broad terms: Samples covering the acute and convalescent phases of COVID-19 were provided by collaborators in the United States, Italy and Spain. The dataset comprised deeply sampled blood TCRbeta repertoires from subjects exposed to, actively infected with, or recovered from COVID-19. Samples came from the ongoing ImmuneRACE study (first 160 participants) plus 1,254 subjects from 6 global collaborators. The repertoires were made available in a free public database intended to serve as a resource for research on the immune response to SARS-CoV-2. Where available, HLA class I and class II types were obtained from metadata supplied by the sample provider rather than from assay-based typing. The prospective study material was composed of cDNA or gDNA derived from T cells, B-cell-depleted T cells, or PBMCs. Sample metadata almost always included a de-identified subject ID, COVID-19 status, age in years and sex. The paper's findings and limits, for the study overall: How much clinical and demographic metadata was included differed by source and by participant, and the metadata was provided uncurated.

TCRbeta CDR3 regions were amplified from genomic DNA by means of the immunoSEQ Assay, a bias-controlled multiplex PCR. In the original analysis: The number of nucleated cells in each sample was estimated from the amplification of reference gene primers within the assay. To quantify the absolute abundance of each unique TCRbeta CDR3 rearrangement, sequence reads were collapsed and filtered. Productive Simpson clonality was computed per sample as the square root of Simpson's diversity index over productive rearrangements. TCRdb carries this immuneACCESS record with in-frame sequences only. Its versions omit some clonotypes, under half of them owing to an unresolved V gene in the studies checked, with the rest unexplained. For V, J and clone size, that table is used; D and trimming come from the DNA. This sample lists under 150,000 clones; around 80% were detected once. The ten largest clones take up roughly 2.2% of the sample.

The sequence was obtained from a man aged 35 to 55 with acute COVID-19. The sequencing input was PBMCs or T cells enriched from blood (not recorded which).

The DNA sequence follows: TGTGCCAGCAGTTTTCCGCAGCCCTCCGGGACTAGCGGGAGGGCCTACAACTACAATGAGCAGTTCTTC. The translation is CASSFPQPSGTSGRAYNYNEQFF. This chain joins TRBV27 to TRBJ2-1; TRBD2 aligns with 16 central bases. CDR1 and CDR2 are drawn from the germline V gene (reference sequence): MNHEY, SMNVEV. The CDR3 goes from the cysteine to the phenylalanine over 23 residues. The retained sequence is limited to the CDR3, 69 bases, with the frame set at the first base. Compared with germline, V lacks 3 bases and J lacks 3 bases; bases without a gene match: 20.